This TCR beta chain was sequenced in a study of response to subunit inactivated influenza vaccine. The junction had 5 bases not matched to a gene; V was cut back by 2 bases and J by 6 bases. Germline-derived CDR1 and CDR2 are SGHRS and YFSETQ. CDR3 length equals 15 residues. TCRdb independently ran MiXCR on the RT-PCR reads; one entry per CDR3 protein. The sample carries more than 550,000 distinct CDR3 sequences, approximately 12% recorded once. This clonotype appeared a few times. The starting material was PBMCs from blood, obtained on the day of vaccination. The receptor was derived from a man between 45 and 60 years old who received an inactivated influenza vaccine. The chain joins TRBV5-1 to TRBJ1-4, with 9 bases lining up with TRBD1. CDR3 amino acids: CASSLLTGGDEKLFF. DNA for the CDR3: TGCGCCAGCAGCTTACTGACAGGGGGGGATGAAAAACTGTTTTTT.